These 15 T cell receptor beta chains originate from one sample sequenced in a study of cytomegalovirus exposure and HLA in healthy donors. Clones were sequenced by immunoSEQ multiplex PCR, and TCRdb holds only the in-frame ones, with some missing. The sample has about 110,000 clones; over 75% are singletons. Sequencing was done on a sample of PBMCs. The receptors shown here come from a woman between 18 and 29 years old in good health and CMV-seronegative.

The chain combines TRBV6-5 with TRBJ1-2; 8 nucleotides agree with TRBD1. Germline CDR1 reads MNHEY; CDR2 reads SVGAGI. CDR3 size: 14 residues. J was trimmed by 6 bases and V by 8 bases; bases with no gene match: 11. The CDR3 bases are TGTGCCAGCTGGACCAGGGGGCGTTTCGATGGCTACACCTTC. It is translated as CASWTRGRFDGYTF.

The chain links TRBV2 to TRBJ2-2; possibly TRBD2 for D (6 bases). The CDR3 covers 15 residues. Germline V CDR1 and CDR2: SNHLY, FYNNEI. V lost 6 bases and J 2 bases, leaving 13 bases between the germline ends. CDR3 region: CASSLGTLNTGELFF. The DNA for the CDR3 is TGTGCCAGCAGCCTAGGGACTCTAAACACCGGGGAGCTGTTTTTT.

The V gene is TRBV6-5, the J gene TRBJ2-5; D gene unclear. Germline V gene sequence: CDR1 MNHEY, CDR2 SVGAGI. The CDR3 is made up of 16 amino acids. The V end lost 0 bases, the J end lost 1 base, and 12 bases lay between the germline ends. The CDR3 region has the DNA TGTGCCAGCAGTTACTCGCGCTTCCTTCCCCAAGAGACCCAGTACTTC. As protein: CASSYSRFLPQETQYF.

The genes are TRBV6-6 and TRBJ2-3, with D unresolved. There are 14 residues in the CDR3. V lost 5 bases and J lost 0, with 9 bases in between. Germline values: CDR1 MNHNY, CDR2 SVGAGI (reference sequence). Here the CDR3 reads CASSQTLSTDTQYF. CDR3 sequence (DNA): TGTGCCAGCAGTCAAACATTAAGCACAGATACGCAGTATTTT.

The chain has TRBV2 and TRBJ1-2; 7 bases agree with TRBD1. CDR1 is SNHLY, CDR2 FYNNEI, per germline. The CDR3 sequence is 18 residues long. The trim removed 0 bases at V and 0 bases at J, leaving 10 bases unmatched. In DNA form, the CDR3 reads TGTGCCAGCAGTGAAGCGCCCGGGACAGCCTACTCTAACTATGGCTACACCTTC. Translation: CASSEAPGTAYSNYGYTF.

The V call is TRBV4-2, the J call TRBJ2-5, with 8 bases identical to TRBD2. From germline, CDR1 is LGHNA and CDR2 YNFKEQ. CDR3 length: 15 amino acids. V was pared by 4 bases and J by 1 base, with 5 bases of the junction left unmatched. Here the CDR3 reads CASSPIAGGQETQYF. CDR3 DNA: TGTGCCAGCAGCCCTATTGCGGGGGGCCAAGAGACCCAGTACTTC.

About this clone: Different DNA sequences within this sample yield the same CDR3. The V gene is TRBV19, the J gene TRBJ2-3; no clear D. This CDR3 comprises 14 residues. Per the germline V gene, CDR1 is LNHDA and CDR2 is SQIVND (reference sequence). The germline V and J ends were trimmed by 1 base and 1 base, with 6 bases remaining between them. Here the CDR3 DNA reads TGTGCCAGTAGTATAGGTCAGGGCACAGATACGCAGTATTTT. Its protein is CASSIGQGTDTQYF.

The CDR3 sequence is CASSRTGEGQTQYF. CDR3 nucleotides: TGCGCCAGCAGCCGCACAGGGGAAGGGCAGACCCAGTACTTC. The rearrangement joins TRBV4-1 to TRBJ2-5, with 7 bases aligning to TRBD1. The germline V gene encodes CDR1 MGHRA and CDR2 YSYEKL. The CDR3 contains 14 residues. Germline trimming cut 4 bases from V and 6 bases from J; bases unmatched to any gene: 8.

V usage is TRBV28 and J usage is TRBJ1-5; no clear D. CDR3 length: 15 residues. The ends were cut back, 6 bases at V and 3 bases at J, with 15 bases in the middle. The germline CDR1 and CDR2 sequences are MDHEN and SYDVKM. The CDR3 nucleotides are TGTGCCAGCAGCCTCCGATCGCGATTCAATCAGCCCCAGCATTTT. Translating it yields CASSLRSRFNQPQHF.

This CDR3 is CSVRTANEQFF. The CDR3 nucleotides are TGCAGCGTTAGAACAGCTAACGAGCAGTTCTTC. This chain links TRBV29-1 with TRBJ2-1; no definite D call. Germline loops: CDR1 SQVTM, CDR2 ANQGSEA. V lost 5 bases, J lost 10 bases, and 12 bases lay in between. The CDR3 runs to 11 residues.

Here the CDR3 DNA reads TGTGCCAGCAGCGTAGGTCTAGCGGGGGGCACAGATACGCAGTATTTT. It translates to CASSVGLAGGTDTQYF. The chain has TRBV9 and TRBJ2-3; 10 bases are shared with TRBD2. V shed 0 bases and J 1 base; nucleotides not matched to a gene: 2. Germline V CDR1 and CDR2: SGDLS, YYNGEE. CDR3 size: 16 residues.

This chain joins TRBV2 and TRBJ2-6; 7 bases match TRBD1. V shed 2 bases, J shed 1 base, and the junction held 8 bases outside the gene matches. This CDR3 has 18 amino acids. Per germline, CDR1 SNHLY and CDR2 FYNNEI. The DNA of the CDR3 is TGTGCCAGCAGTGAAAAAGGGGACAGCTTGTCTGGGGCCAACGTCCTGACTTTC. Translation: CASSEKGDSLSGANVLTF. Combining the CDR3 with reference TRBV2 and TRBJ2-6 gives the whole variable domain EPEVTQTPSHQVTQMGQEVILRCVPISNHLYFYWYRQILGQKVEFLVSFYNNEISEKSEIFDDQFSVERPDGSNFTLKIRSTKLEDSAMYFCASSEKGDSLSGANVLTFGAGSRLTVL.

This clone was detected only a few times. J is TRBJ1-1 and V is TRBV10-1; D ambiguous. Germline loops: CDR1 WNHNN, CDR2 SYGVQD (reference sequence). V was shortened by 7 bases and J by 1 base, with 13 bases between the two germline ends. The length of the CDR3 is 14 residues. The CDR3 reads CASTLKMRNTEAFF. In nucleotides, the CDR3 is TGCGCCAGCACTCTTAAAATGAGGAACACTGAAGCTTTCTTT.

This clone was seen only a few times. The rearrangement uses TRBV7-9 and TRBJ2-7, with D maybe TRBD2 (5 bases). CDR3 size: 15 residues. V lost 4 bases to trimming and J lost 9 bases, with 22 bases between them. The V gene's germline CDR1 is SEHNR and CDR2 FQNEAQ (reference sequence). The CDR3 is CASSSGLILHVGQYF. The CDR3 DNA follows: TGTGCCAGCAGCTCAGGACTTATCCTTCACGTAGGGCAGTACTTC.

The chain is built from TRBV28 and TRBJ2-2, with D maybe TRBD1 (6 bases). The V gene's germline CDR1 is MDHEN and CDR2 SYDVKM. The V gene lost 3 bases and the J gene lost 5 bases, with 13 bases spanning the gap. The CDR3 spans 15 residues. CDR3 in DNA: TGTGCCAGCAGTTTCCAGGGGCGGGTGACCGGGGAGCTGTTTTTT. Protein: CASSFQGRVTGELFF.